The present TCR beta chain was sequenced within a study of patients and donors after allogeneic stem cell transplantation. MiXCR was run by TCRdb on the RT-PCR reads, yielding one entry per CDR3 protein. The sample includes approximately 150,000 distinct CDR3 sequences, roughly 31% of them seen just once. There are 12 residues in the CDR3. The germline CDR1 and CDR2 sequences are DFQATT and SNEGSKA (reference sequence). Trimming removed 6 bases from V and 6 bases from J, with 15 bases in between. This TCR derives from a human donor who was either an allogeneic HSCT recipient or a stem cell or donor lymphocyte infusion donor (not recorded which). It is not recorded whose cells these are; they may come from a transplant donor. The source material was blood, either unsorted or a sorted T cell fraction (not recorded which). The rearrangement joins TRBV20-1 to TRBJ2-7, with a weak D call TRBD2 (5 bases). The chain's CDR3 is CSASPGWSEQYF. The CDR3 nucleotides read TGCAGTGCGAGCCCGGGGTGGTCCGAGCAGTACTTC.